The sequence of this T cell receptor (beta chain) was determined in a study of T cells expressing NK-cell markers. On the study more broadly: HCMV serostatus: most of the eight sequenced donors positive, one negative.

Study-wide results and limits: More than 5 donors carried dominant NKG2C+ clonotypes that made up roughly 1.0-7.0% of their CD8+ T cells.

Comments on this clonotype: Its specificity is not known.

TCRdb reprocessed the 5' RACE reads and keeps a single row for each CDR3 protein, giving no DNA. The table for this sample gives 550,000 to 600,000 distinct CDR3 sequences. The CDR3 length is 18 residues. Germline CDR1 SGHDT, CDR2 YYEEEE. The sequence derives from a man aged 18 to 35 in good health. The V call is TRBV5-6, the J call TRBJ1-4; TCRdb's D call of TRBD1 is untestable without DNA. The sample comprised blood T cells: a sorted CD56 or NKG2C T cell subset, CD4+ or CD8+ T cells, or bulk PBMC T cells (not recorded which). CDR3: CASSSSTRVGRTNEKLFF.